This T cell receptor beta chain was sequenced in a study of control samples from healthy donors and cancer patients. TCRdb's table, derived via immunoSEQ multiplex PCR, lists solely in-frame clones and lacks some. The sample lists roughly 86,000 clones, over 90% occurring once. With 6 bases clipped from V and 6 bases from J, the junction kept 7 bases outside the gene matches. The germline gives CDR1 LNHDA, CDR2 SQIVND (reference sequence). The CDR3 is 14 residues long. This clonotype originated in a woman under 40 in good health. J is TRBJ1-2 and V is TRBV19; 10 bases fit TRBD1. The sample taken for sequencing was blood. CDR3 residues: CASRGRTGGHGYTF. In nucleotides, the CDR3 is TGTGCCAGTAGGGGACGGACAGGGGGGCATGGCTACACCTTC.